The clone carrying this TCR beta chain showed up many times. Antigen specificity is unknown. Between the trimmed V and J ends, which lost 5 bases and 7 bases, there was a span of 18 bases. The CDR3 is 15 amino acids. CDR1 is SGHTA and CDR2 is FQGNSA in the germline V gene. These data originate in a study of early T cells in non-severe SARS-CoV-2 infection. Study results and caveats: Using VDJdb, the matching emphasized anti-spike CD8 responses while missing private and CD4 specificities.

TCRdb used MiXCR to reprocess the 5' RACE reads, holding one entry per CDR3 protein. Of about 29,000 distinct CDR3 sequences listed, less than 4.5% are singletons. The V call is TRBV7-2, the J call TRBJ2-1; D is possibly TRBD1 or TRBD2 (5 bases each). Material: whole blood. This clonotype was sampled from an adult who was a healthcare worker with PCR-confirmed SARS-CoV-2 infection or an uninfected control (not recorded which). CDR3 sequence reads: CASSLSPGTWNEQFF. The DNA for the CDR3 is TGTGCCAGCAGCCTAAGCCCAGGGACCTGGAATGAGCAGTTCTTC.